This T cell receptor beta chain was observed in a study of neurological immune-mediated disorders. Unsorted libraries came from 2 million PBMCs stored at -80 °C. Synthesis of cDNA used 5'RACE (with 10-nucleotide random UMIs). TCRdb re-called the 5' RACE reads with MiXCR, one entry per CDR3 protein. The sample consists of 20,000 to 25,000 distinct CDR3 sequences, roughly 10% of them appearing once. This clonotype was seen ten or more times. As yet, its antigen is unknown. Study-level results: Private repertoires in all groups were suggested, as expanded clones shared no CDR3 amino acid sequences across subjects. Multiple sclerosis was found to have the least TCR clonal expansion, below healthy controls, and HTLV-1-associated myelopathy the most.

Input material: PBMCs. The origin of this receptor is a woman aged 60 to 75 with HTLV-1-associated myelopathy (HAM/TSP).

CDR3 nucleotides: TGCGCCAGCAGCTCGCTGACGACGGATACGCAGTATTTT. It translates to CASSSLTTDTQYF. The V gene is TRBV5-1, the J gene TRBJ2-3, with D unresolved. The CDR3 is 13 amino acids. Germline lookup yields CDR1 SGHRS and CDR2 YFSETQ. V was pared by 3 bases and J by 6 bases, with 11 bases between.